A single sample is the source of the 31 T cell receptor beta chains below, sequenced in a study of cytomegalovirus exposure and HLA in healthy donors. The data were produced by immunoSEQ multiplex PCR, yet TCRdb's version contains in-frame clones alone and is incomplete. Found here are roughly 180,000 clones, approximately 86% of them singletons; the top ten hold 7.2%. The sequenced material came from PBMCs. All receptors derive from a young man in good health and CMV-seropositive.

The chain employs TRBV6-5 and TRBJ2-7, with TRBD1 matching over 10 bases. Per germline, CDR1 MNHEY and CDR2 SVGAGI. The CDR3 sequence is 14 residues long. Trimming took 4 bases from V and 4 from J; bases not matched to a gene: 4. The CDR3: CASSSGQGEYEQYF. The CDR3 coding sequence is TGTGCCAGCAGTTCCGGACAGGGGGAGTACGAGCAGTACTTC.

The chain joins TRBV10-1 to TRBJ2-7, with no clear D. The CDR3 is made up of 13 amino acids. V gave up 3 bases and J gave up 4 bases, with 10 bases separating them. The V gene's germline CDR1 is WNHNN and CDR2 SYGVQD (reference sequence). CDR3 loop: CASSESSRYEQYF. The CDR3, as DNA: TGCGCCAGCAGTGAAAGTAGCCGGTACGAGCAGTACTTC.

V is TRBV5-4 and J is TRBJ2-3; TRBD1 agrees at 7 bases. CDR1 is SGHNT and CDR2 is YYREEE in the germline V gene (reference sequence). CDR3 length: 12 amino acids. V dropped 9 bases and J dropped 8; count of bases not matched to a gene: 9. The CDR3 reads CAIVTGSGTQYF. The CDR3 DNA follows: TGTGCCATCGTGACAGGGTCGGGTACGCAGTATTTT.

The CDR3 reads CASSQAQGLYEQFF. DNA of the CDR3: TGCGCCAGCAGCCAAGCGCAGGGTTTATATGAGCAGTTCTTC. This chain connects TRBV4-1 to TRBJ2-1, with a tentative D call TRBD1 (5 bases). Germline-derived CDR1 and CDR2 are MGHRA and YSYEKL. Deletions cut 1 base from V and 8 bases from J, with 12 bases between. CDR3 length: 14 amino acids.

CDR3 sequence reads: CASSYSASGGLYEQYF. The CDR3 nucleotides are TGTGCCAGCAGTTACTCGGCTAGCGGGGGGCTCTACGAGCAGTACTTC. This sequence joins TRBV6-5 and TRBJ2-7, with TRBD2 matching over 11 bases. The CDR3 extends over 16 amino acids. Germline-derived CDR1 and CDR2 are MNHEY and SVGAGI. J gave up 3 bases and V 0 bases, and 4 bases lay outside the gene matches.

J is TRBJ1-2 and V is TRBV2; D unclear. Germline assignment: CDR1 SNHLY and CDR2 FYNNEI. V lost 7 bases to trimming and J lost 5 bases, with 11 bases between them. The CDR3 runs to 12 residues. CDR3 DNA: TGTGCCAGCAAGGAGTCGGAATATGGCTACACCTTC. The encoded protein is CASKESEYGYTF.

V is TRBV19 and J is TRBJ2-5; 11 bases are shared with TRBD2. The CDR3 extends over 17 amino acids. Per the germline V gene, CDR1 is LNHDA and CDR2 is SQIVND (reference sequence). Trimming at V came to 3 bases and at J to 0 bases, leaving 6 bases not matched to a gene. The CDR3 reads CASSIPRLAGNQETQYF. The CDR3, as DNA: TGTGCCAGTAGTATCCCCCGACTAGCGGGAAACCAAGAGACCCAGTACTTC. The full variable domain, its missing parts supplied by reference TRBV19 and TRBJ2-5, is DGGITQSPKYLFRKEGQNVTLSCEQNLNHDAMYWYRQDPGQGLRLIYYSQIVNDFQKGDIAEGYSVSREKKESFPLTVTSAQKNPTAFYLCASSIPRLAGNQETQYFGPGTRLLVL.

This clone was seen only a few times. This chain links TRBV7-6 with TRBJ2-7, with 11 bases aligning to TRBD2. There are 17 residues in the CDR3. CDR1 is SGHVS and CDR2 is FNYEAQ in the germline V gene. Unmatched junction bases numbered 12, after V lost 1 base and J lost 7 bases. In nucleotides, the CDR3 is TGTGCCAGCAGCTTAGTCGGTAGCGGGAGGGCCTTGGGGGAGCAGTACTTC. It codes for CASSLVGSGRALGEQYF.

The CDR3 reads CSVEGRQGVSGANVLTF. CDR3 DNA: TGCAGCGTTGAAGGGAGGCAGGGCGTCTCTGGGGCCAACGTCCTGACTTTC. This rearrangement joins TRBV29-1 to TRBJ2-6; TRBD1 or TRBD2 may be the D gene (5 bases each). V lost 1 base and J lost 0, with 13 bases in between. The CDR3 is made up of 17 amino acids. CDR1 and CDR2 from the germline V gene are SQVTM and ANQGSEA.

This chain uses TRBV5-1 with TRBJ1-1; maybe TRBD1 (5 bases). Germline V lookup: CDR1 SGHRS, CDR2 YFSETQ. This CDR3 has 15 amino acids. V lost 3 bases, J lost 0 bases, and 12 bases lay in between. CDR3 residues: CASSSPGRMNTEAFF. The CDR3 DNA follows: TGCGCCAGCAGCTCCCCGGGACGGATGAACACTGAAGCTTTCTTT.

The table lists this clone with many counts. The chain employs TRBV10-3 and TRBJ2-7; D gene uncertain. This CDR3 spans 12 amino acids. Germline CDR1 ENHRY, CDR2 SYGVKD. The V end lost 3 bases, the J end lost 4 bases, and 7 bases lay between the germline ends. The CDR3 region is CAISEVGYEQYF. In DNA form, the CDR3 reads TGTGCCATCAGTGAAGTAGGGTACGAGCAGTACTTC.

The J gene is TRBJ1-1, the V gene TRBV11-2; D gene ambiguous. CDR1 and CDR2 (germline): SGHAT, FQNNGV. CDR3 size: 13 residues. V was clipped by 0 bases and J by 4 bases, with 6 bases between them. The CDR3 protein is CASSLEGGTEAFF. DNA of the CDR3: TGTGCCAGCAGCTTAGAGGGAGGCACTGAAGCTTTCTTT.

The chain uses TRBV5-6 and TRBJ2-7; the D gene could be TRBD1 or TRBD2 (5 bases each). There are 14 residues in the CDR3. Germline loops: CDR1 SGHDT, CDR2 YYEEEE. The V and J ends lost 4 bases and 2 bases respectively, with 13 bases between them. The CDR3 DNA sequence: TGTGCCAGCAGCCGAGGAGAGGGGCCCTACGAGCAGTACTTC. Its translation: CASSRGEGPYEQYF.

CDR3 region: CASSYSTGGRGEQYF. The CDR3 DNA is TGTGCCAGCAGTTACTCGACGGGCGGGAGAGGCGAGCAGTACTTC. The J gene is TRBJ2-7, the V gene TRBV6-6; TRBD2 matches 7 bases. This CDR3 is 15 amino acids long. Germline CDR1 and CDR2: MNHNY and SVGAGI (reference sequence). V shed 0 bases and J 6 bases; nucleotides not matched to a gene: 8.

The chain combines TRBV27 with TRBJ1-5; 8 bases match TRBD1. This CDR3 comprises 13 residues. V dropped 7 bases and J dropped 5; count of bases not matched to a gene: 4. Germline CDR1 and CDR2: MNHEY and SMNVEV (reference sequence). The CDR3 protein is CASTDRVDQPQHF. The CDR3 DNA reads TGTGCCAGCACGGACAGGGTTGATCAGCCCCAGCATTTT.

This chain connects TRBV4-1 to TRBJ2-1; tentatively, D is TRBD1 or TRBD2 (5 bases each). CDR1 and CDR2 (germline): MGHRA, YSYEKL. The CDR3 totals 16 residues. V was pared by 0 bases and J by 5 bases, with 14 bases between. The CDR3 reads CASSQEQGRINNEQFF. The CDR3 coding sequence is TGCGCCAGCAGCCAAGAGCAGGGACGGATAAACAATGAGCAGTTCTTC.

This chain joins TRBV27 and TRBJ1-6, with TRBD1 as a possible D gene (6 bases). Germline loops: CDR1 MNHEY, CDR2 SMNVEV (reference sequence). CDR3 size: 15 residues. The V end lost 8 bases, the J end lost 4 bases, and 15 bases lay between the germline ends. The CDR3 sequence is CASRRGSNYNSPLHF. CDR3 nucleotides: TGTGCCAGCCGCAGGGGTTCCAATTATAATTCACCCCTCCACTTT.

This clone was seen only once. The chain couples TRBV7-9 to TRBJ1-5; tentative D call: TRBD1 (5 bases). In germline, CDR1 is SEHNR, CDR2 FQNEAQ (reference sequence). The CDR3 extends over 17 amino acids. Trimming pared 0 bases from V and 4 bases from J, leaving 16 bases between. CDR3 DNA sequence: TGTGCCAGCAGCTTAGCGCGGGGAGGGGACCTTAATCAGCCCCAGCATTTT. It specifies CASSLARGGDLNQPQHF.

This chain links TRBV25-1 with TRBJ2-1; D unresolved. The CDR3 contains 12 residues. The germline gives CDR1 MGHDK, CDR2 SYGVNS. V lost 1 base and J lost 9, with 7 bases in between. For the CDR3, the DNA is TGTGCCAGCAGTGAATTGGATGGTGAGCAGTTCTTC. It codes for CASSELDGEQFF.

The genes are TRBV28 and TRBJ1-5; D is possibly TRBD1 (5 bases). Trimming took 4 bases from V and 11 from J, leaving 24 bases between them. The CDR3 covers 16 residues. Germline V CDR1 and CDR2: MDHEN, SYDVKM. The DNA for the CDR3 is TGTGCCAGCAGTTCCGTAGGGACGGGGCCTCTTATGACCCAGCATTTT. Its translation: CASSSVGTGPLMTQHF.

V gene TRBV5-1 combines with J gene TRBJ2-7; 9 nucleotides match TRBD2. The CDR3 is 14 residues long. Germline CDR1 SGHRS, CDR2 YFSETQ. Trimming took 1 base from V and 3 from J; bases not matched to a gene: 2. As DNA, the CDR3 is TGCGCCAGCAGCTTGAATAGCGGGAGCTACGAGCAGTACTTC. This sequence encodes CASSLNSGSYEQYF.

The chain couples TRBV6-5 to TRBJ1-1; D gene unclear. V was pared by 0 bases and J by 3 bases, with 11 bases between. The CDR3 contains 15 residues. CDR1 and CDR2 (germline): MNHEY, SVGAGI. For the CDR3, the DNA is TGTGCCAGCAGTTACTCTTCCACCCCTGACACTGAAGCTTTCTTT. It codes for CASSYSSTPDTEAFF.

The chain employs TRBV27 and TRBJ2-1, with TRBD2 identical over 7 bases. Per germline, CDR1 MNHEY and CDR2 SMNVEV (reference sequence). V lost 6 bases to trimming and J lost 0 bases; unmatched junction nucleotides: 8. The CDR3 consists of 16 residues. CDR3 bases: TGTGCCAGCAGGCGGGGGACCAAGAGCTCCTACAATGAGCAGTTCTTC. Translated, it gives CASRRGTKSSYNEQFF.

This rearrangement joins TRBV21-1 to TRBJ2-7. TRBV21-1 is a pseudogene locus. The CDR3 length is 12 residues. In nucleotides, the CDR3 is TGTGCCAGCAGCAAATGTGGGGGTGAGCAGTACTTC. Amino acid sequence: CASSKCGGEQYF.

This chain connects TRBV29-1 to TRBJ2-2; 12 bases match TRBD2. The V segment lost 3 bases and the J segment 4 bases; nucleotides outside the gene matches: 6. Germline lookup yields CDR1 SQVTM and CDR2 ANQGSEA. This CDR3 region has 16 residues. The chain's CDR3 is CSVDNPSGGVTGELFF. The CDR3 nucleotides are TGCAGCGTTGATAACCCTAGCGGGGGGGTCACCGGGGAGCTGTTTTTT.

The gene calls are TRBV11-1 and TRBJ1-1; D is possibly TRBD1 (6 bases). The germline CDR1 and CDR2 sequences are SGHAT and FQDESV (reference sequence). CDR3 length: 14 residues. V lost 5 bases, J lost 3 bases, and 13 bases lay in between. CDR3 DNA: TGTGCCAGCAGCATAGGGGGTATTGACACTGAAGCTTTCTTT. This translates into CASSIGGIDTEAFF.

The chain links TRBV2 to TRBJ2-3; 9 bases map to TRBD1. CDR3 length equals 15 residues. The V gene's germline CDR1 is SNHLY and CDR2 FYNNEI. V lost 9 bases and J lost 5; bases outside the gene matches: 12. The CDR3 nucleotides are TGTGCCAGTGCCCCGGGACAGGGTGCCAGAGATACGCAGTATTTT. Its translation is CASAPGQGARDTQYF.

This sequence joins TRBV6-1 and TRBJ2-2; D ambiguous. Trimming took 6 bases from V and 3 from J, leaving 5 bases between them. The CDR3 has 12 amino acids. Germline V gene lookup returns CDR1 MNHNS and CDR2 SASEGT. The chain's CDR3 is CASRIDTGELFF. The DNA of the CDR3 is TGTGCCAGCAGAATCGACACCGGGGAGCTGTTTTTT.

V is TRBV7-2 and J is TRBJ2-1; 13 bases are shared with TRBD2. The J segment lost 9 bases and the V segment lost 5 bases, leaving 7 bases of the junction unmatched. This CDR3 contains 15 residues. Germline V gives CDR1 SGHTA, CDR2 FQGNSA. The CDR3: CASSLTSGRAGEQFF. The CDR3 nucleotides are TGTGCCAGCAGCCTTACTAGCGGGAGGGCCGGTGAGCAGTTCTTC.

This sequence joins TRBV5-4 and TRBJ1-3; TRBD1 aligns across 7 bases. CDR3 length: 16 residues. Germline V gene sequence: CDR1 SGHNT, CDR2 YYREEE (reference sequence). Losses at the gene ends were 2 bases for V and 2 bases for J; bases not matched to a gene: 7. CDR3 sequence reads: CASSFGGDRAGNTIYF. As DNA, the CDR3 is TGTGCCAGCAGCTTTGGGGGTGACAGGGCTGGAAACACCATATATTTT.

The chain joins TRBV4-3 to TRBJ2-7; 8 bases are shared with TRBD1. The V gene end was trimmed by 0 bases and the J gene end by 5 bases; junction bases not matched to a gene: 9. Germline V gene sequence: CDR1 LGHNA, CDR2 YSLEER. There are 16 residues in the CDR3. The CDR3 region has the DNA TGCGCCAGCAGCCAAGATTGGCCAGGGGGCTTACACGAGCAGTACTTC. The encoded protein is CASSQDWPGGLHEQYF.